A selection of T cell receptor beta chains follows, all from one sample in a study of cytomegalovirus exposure and HLA in healthy donors. Measured with immunoSEQ multiplex PCR; TCRdb has only the in-frame clones, and not every one. The sample records about 160,000 clones, roughly 81% being singletons. The sample comprised PBMCs. These receptors were collected from a man between 18 and 35 years old in good health and CMV-seropositive. Each CDR3 is given with its conserved first and last residue. Each record gives: J gene, clone size, D gene, CDR3 length, V gene, CDR3 protein, CDR3 DNA. D genes are given only for firm matches. Clone size is given for some rows only: seen once, a few or many times, or a class if the clone is expanded.

>TRBJ2-2|NA|TRBD1|15|TRBV4-2
CASSPGTGDTGELFF
TGTGCCAGCAGCCCCGGGACAGGGGACACCGGGGAGCTGTTTTTT
>TRBJ1-2|NA|NA|17|TRBV15
CATSRDLPQGSHSGYTF
TGTGCCACCAGCAGAGACCTCCCACAGGGTTCCCACTCTGGCTACACCTTC
>TRBJ2-5|NA|TRBD1|14|TRBV11-1
CASSPRTGEETQYF
TGTGCCAGCAGCCCCCGGACAGGCGAGGAGACCCAGTACTTC
>TRBJ2-7|NA|NA|11|TRBV2
CASSLSDEQYF
TGTGCCAGCAGCCTATCTGACGAGCAGTACTTC
>TRBJ1-2|few|NA|11|TRBV6-5
CASSDSYGYTF
TGTGCCAGCAGTGACAGCTATGGCTACACCTTC
>TRBJ1-3|NA|NA|17|TRBV4-3
CASSQDRLRDGGNTIYF
TGCGCCAGCAGCCAGGATAGATTGAGGGATGGGGGAAACACCATATATTTT
>TRBJ2-2|NA|NA|14|TRBV7-3
CASSLRGQDGELFF
TGTGCCAGCAGCTTAAGGGGGCAGGACGGGGAGCTGTTTTTT
>TRBJ1-3|NA|NA|15|TRBV27
CASSLSTDSGNTIYF
TGTGCCAGCAGTTTATCGACAGACTCTGGAAACACCATATATTTT
>TRBJ2-7|NA|TRBD2|16|TRBV4-1
CASSQDPAGGPYEQYF
TGCGCCAGCAGCCAAGATCCGGCGGGGGGGCCCTACGAGCAGTACTTC
>TRBJ2-3|medium-sized|NA|13|TRBV13
CASSPGSTDTQYF
TGTGCCAGCAGCCCGGGGAGCACAGATACGCAGTATTTT
>TRBJ1-6|once|TRBD1|14|TRBV7-9
CASSSTGDNSPLHF
TGTGCCAGCAGCTCGACAGGGGATAATTCACCCCTCCACTTT
>TRBJ2-5|NA|NA|15|TRBV9
CASSVAGKLLETQYF
TGTGCCAGCAGCGTAGCGGGGAAACTTCTAGAGACCCAGTACTTC
>TRBJ2-4|NA|NA|15|TRBV21-1
CASKMAGRPRYIQYF
TGTGCCAGCAAAATGGCGGGACGGCCGCGGTACATTCAGTACTTC
>TRBJ2-2|NA|NA|15|TRBV4-3
CASSQVSGGTGELFF
TGCGCCAGCAGCCAAGTCTCCGGGGGCACCGGGGAGCTGTTTTTT
>TRBJ1-1|NA|TRBD1|13|TRBV5-1
CASSLRQGAEAFF
TGCGCCAGCAGCTTGAGACAGGGGGCTGAAGCTTTCTTT
>TRBJ1-4|NA|NA|13|TRBV30
CACQGATNEKLFF
TGTGCCTGTCAGGGTGCAACTAATGAAAAACTGTTTTTT
>TRBJ1-1|NA|NA|14|TRBV19
CASSTQGGGTEAFF
TGTGCCAGTAGCACACAGGGCGGGGGGACTGAAGCTTTCTTT
>TRBJ2-7|NA|NA|16|TRBV7-9
CASRPATGWDSYEQYF
TGTGCCAGCAGACCCGCGACAGGTTGGGACTCCTACGAGCAGTACTTC
>TRBJ2-1|once|TRBD1|17|TRBV30
CAWSPNLGQGPYNEQFF
TGTGCCTGGAGCCCGAATCTGGGACAGGGTCCCTACAATGAGCAGTTCTTC
>TRBJ1-5|NA|NA|14|TRBV19
CASSSRDSGQPQHF
TGTGCCAGTAGTTCCCGGGACTCAGGGCAGCCCCAGCATTTT
>TRBJ2-7|NA|TRBD1|14|TRBV6-6
CASSYSDREYEQYF
TGTGCCAGCAGTTACTCGGACAGGGAATACGAGCAGTACTTC
>TRBJ2-3|NA|TRBD1|15|TRBV7-2
CASSLVGQGTDTQYF
TGTGCCAGCAGCTTAGTGGGACAGGGGACAGATACGCAGTATTTT
>TRBJ1-3|NA|NA|16|TRBV27
CASSPPGSIAGNTIYF
TGTGCCAGCAGTCCCCCGGGATCGATCGCTGGAAACACCATATATTTT
>TRBJ1-6|few|NA|13|TRBV30
CAWTGAELLPLHF
TGTGCCTGGACAGGGGCTGAGCTGTTGCCCCTCCACTTT